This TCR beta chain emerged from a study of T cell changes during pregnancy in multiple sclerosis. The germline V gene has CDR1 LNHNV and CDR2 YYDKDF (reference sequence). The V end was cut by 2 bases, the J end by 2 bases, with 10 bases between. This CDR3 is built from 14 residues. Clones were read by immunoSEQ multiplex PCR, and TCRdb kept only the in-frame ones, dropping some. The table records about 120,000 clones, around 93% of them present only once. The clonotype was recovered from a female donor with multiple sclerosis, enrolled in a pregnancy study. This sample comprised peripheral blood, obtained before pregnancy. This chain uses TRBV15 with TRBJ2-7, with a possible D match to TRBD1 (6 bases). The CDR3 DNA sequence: TGTGCCACCAGCAGAACCAGGGGAACCTACGAGCAGTACTTC. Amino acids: CATSRTRGTYEQYF.